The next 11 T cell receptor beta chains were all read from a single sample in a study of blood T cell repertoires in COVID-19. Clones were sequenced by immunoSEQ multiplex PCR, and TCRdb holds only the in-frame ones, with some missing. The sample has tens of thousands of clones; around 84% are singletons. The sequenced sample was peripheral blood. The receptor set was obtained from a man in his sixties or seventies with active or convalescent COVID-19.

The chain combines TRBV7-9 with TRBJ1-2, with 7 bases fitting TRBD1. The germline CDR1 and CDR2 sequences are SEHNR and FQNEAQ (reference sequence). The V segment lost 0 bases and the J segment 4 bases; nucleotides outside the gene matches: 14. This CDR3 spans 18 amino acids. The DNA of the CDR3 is TGTGCCAGCAGCTTAGCCACCGGAGGAGGGGGCGGATTCTATGGCTACACCTTC. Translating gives CASSLATGGGGGFYGYTF.

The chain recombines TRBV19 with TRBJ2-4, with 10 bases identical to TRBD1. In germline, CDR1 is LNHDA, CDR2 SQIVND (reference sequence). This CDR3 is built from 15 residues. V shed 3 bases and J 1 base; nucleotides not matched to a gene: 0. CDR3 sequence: CASSMGQGAKNIQYF. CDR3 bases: TGTGCCAGTAGTATGGGACAGGGGGCCAAAAACATTCAGTACTTC.

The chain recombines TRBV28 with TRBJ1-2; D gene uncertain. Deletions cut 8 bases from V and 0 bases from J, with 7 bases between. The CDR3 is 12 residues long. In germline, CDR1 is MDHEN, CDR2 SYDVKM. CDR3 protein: CASSGANYGYTF. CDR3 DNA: TGTGCCAGCTCCGGTGCTAACTATGGCTACACCTTC.

CDR3 loop: CASRQGPGELFF. For the CDR3, the DNA is TGTGCCAGCAGACAGGGACCCGGGGAGCTGTTTTTT. The V call is TRBV3-1 (or the pseudogene TRBV3-2), the J call TRBJ2-2; tentative D call: TRBD1 (6 bases). The CDR3 has 12 residues. The germline CDR1 and CDR2 sequences are LGHDT and YNNKEL (reference sequence). The ends were cut back, 6 bases at V and 6 bases at J, with 8 bases in the middle.

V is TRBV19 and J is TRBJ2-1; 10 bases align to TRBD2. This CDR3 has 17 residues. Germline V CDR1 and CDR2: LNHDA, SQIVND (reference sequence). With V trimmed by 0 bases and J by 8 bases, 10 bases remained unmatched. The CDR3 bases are TGTGCCAGTAGTATAGATCTATTAGCGGGAGGAGGCGATGAGCAGTTCTTC. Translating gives CASSIDLLAGGGDEQFF.

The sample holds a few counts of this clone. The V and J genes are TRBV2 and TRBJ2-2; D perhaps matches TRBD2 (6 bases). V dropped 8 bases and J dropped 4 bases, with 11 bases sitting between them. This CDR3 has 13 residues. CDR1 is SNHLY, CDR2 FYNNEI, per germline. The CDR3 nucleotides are TGTGCCAGCCGAGGGGAGGTCACCGGGGAGCTGTTTTTT. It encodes CASRGEVTGELFF.

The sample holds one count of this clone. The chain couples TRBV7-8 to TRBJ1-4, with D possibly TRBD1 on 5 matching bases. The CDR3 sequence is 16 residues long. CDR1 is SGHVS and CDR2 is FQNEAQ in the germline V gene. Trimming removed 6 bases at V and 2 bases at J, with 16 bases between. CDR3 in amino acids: CASRDSEVFTNEKLFF. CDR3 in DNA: TGTGCCAGCAGAGACAGTGAAGTTTTCACTAATGAAAAACTGTTTTTT.

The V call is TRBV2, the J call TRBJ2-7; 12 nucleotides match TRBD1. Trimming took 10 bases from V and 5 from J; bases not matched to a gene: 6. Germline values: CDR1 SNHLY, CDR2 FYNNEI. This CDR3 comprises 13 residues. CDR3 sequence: CAIRGTGGDEQYF. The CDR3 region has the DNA TGTGCCATTCGTGGGACAGGGGGCGACGAGCAGTACTTC.

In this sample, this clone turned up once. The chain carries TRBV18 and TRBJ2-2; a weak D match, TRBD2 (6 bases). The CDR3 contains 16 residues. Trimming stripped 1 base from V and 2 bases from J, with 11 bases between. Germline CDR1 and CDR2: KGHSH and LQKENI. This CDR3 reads CASSPRGGTNTGELFF. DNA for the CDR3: TGTGCCAGCTCACCACGGGGCGGGACCAACACCGGGGAGCTGTTTTTT.

The CDR3 is CAISNNGRDNEQFF. The DNA for the CDR3 is TGTGCCATCAGTAACAACGGGCGGGACAATGAGCAGTTCTTC. The rearrangement uses TRBV10-3 and TRBJ2-1; the D gene is possibly TRBD2 (5 bases). Germline V gene lookup returns CDR1 ENHRY and CDR2 SYGVKD. There are 14 residues in the CDR3. The V end lost 5 bases, the J end lost 5 bases, and 13 bases lay between the germline ends.

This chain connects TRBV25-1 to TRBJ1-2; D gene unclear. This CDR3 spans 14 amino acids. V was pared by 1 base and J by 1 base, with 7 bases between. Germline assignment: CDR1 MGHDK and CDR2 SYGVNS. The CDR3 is CASSESAFNYGYTF. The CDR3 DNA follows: TGTGCCAGCAGTGAATCTGCGTTTAACTATGGCTACACCTTC.